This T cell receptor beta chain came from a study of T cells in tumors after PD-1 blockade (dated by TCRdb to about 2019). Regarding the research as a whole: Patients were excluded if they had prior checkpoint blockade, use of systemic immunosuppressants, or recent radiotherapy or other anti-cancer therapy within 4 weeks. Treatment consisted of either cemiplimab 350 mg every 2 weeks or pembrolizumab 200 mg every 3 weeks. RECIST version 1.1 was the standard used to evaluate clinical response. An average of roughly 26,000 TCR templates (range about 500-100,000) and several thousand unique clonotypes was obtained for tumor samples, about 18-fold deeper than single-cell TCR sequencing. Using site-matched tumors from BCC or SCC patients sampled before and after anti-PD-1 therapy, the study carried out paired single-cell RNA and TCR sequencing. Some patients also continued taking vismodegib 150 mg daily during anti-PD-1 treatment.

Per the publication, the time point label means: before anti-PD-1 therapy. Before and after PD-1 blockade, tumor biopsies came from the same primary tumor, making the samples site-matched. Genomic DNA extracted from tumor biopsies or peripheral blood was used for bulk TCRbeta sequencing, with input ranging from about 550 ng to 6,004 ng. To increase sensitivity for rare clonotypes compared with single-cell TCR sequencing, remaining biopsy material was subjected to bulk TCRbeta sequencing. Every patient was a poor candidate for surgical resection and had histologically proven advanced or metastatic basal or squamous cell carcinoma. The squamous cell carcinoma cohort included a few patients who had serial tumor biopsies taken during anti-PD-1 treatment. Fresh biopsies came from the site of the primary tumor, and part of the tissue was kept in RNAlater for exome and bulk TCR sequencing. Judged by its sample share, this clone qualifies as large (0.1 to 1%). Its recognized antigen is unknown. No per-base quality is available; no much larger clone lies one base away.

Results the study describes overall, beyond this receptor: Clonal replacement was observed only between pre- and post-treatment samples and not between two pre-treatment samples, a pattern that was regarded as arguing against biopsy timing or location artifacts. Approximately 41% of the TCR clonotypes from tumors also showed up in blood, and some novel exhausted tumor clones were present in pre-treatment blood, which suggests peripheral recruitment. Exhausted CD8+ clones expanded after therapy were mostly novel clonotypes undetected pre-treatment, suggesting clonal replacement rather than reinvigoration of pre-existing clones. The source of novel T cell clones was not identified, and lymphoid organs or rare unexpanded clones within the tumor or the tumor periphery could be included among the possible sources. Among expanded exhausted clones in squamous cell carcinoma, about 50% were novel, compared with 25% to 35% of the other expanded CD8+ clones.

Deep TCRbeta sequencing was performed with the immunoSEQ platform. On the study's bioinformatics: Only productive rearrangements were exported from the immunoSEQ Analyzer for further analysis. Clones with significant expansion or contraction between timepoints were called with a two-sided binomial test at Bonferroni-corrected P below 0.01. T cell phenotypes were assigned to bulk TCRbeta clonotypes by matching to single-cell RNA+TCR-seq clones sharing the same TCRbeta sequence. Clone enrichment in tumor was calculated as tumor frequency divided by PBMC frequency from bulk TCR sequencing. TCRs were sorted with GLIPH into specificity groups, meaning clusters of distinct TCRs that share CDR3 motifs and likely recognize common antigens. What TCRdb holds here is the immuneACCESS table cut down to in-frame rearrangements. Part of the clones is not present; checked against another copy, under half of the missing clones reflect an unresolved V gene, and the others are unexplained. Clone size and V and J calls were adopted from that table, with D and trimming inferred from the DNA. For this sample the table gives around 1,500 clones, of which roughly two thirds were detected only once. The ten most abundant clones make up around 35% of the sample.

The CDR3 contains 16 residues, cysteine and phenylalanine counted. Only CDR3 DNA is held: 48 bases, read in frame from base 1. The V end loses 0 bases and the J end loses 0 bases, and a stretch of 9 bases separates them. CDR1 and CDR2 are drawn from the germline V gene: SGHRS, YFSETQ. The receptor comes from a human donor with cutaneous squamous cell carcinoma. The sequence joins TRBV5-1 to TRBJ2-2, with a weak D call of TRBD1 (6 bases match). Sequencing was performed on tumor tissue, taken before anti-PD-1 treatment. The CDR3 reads CASSLGDTANTGELFF. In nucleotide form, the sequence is TGCGCCAGCAGCTTGGGGGACACCGCGAACACCGGGGAGCTGTTTTTT.